These 25 T cell receptor beta chains originate from one sample sequenced in a study of blood T cell repertoires in COVID-19. TCRdb's table, derived via immunoSEQ multiplex PCR, lists solely in-frame clones and lacks some. The sample includes 70,000 to 80,000 clones, roughly 82% seen only once; the top ten take approximately 12%. Sequencing was done on a sample of peripheral blood. These receptors were taken from a human donor in a cohort sampled during active COVID-19.

The V call is TRBV4-2, the J call TRBJ2-1; 9 bases line up with TRBD2. Germline loops: CDR1 LGHNA, CDR2 YNFKEQ. CDR3 length: 16 amino acids. After removal of 3 bases from V and 7 bases from J, the junction contained 10 bases not matched to a gene. The chain's CDR3 is CASSQARGTSLNEQFF. CDR3 bases: TGTGCCAGCAGCCAGGCCAGAGGGACTAGCCTAAATGAGCAGTTCTTC.

This clone has just one count. The chain carries TRBV5-4 and TRBJ2-7, with D perhaps matching TRBD2 (5 bases). Germline V CDR1 and CDR2: SGHNT, YYREEE (reference sequence). The CDR3 spans 14 residues. Deletions cut 4 bases from V and 1 base from J, with 12 bases between. CDR3 coding DNA: TGTGCCAGCAGCCCCCGGACGGGATCCTACGAGCAGTACTTC. Translated, it gives CASSPRTGSYEQYF.

The V and J genes are TRBV19 and TRBJ1-3; D remains ambiguous. The germline V gene encodes CDR1 LNHDA and CDR2 SQIVND (reference sequence). This CDR3 region has 15 residues. Trimming stripped 8 bases from V and 0 bases from J, with 14 bases between. The CDR3 protein is CASAPADNSGNTIYF. The CDR3 DNA follows: TGTGCCAGTGCCCCGGCGGATAACTCTGGAAACACCATATATTTT.

The chain employs TRBV2 and TRBJ2-1; 7 bases map to TRBD1. This CDR3 contains 13 residues. J gave up 4 bases and V 6 bases, and 3 bases lay outside the gene matches. Germline V gene sequence: CDR1 SNHLY, CDR2 FYNNEI. CDR3 in DNA: TGTGCCAGCAGCTCACAGGGGTACAATGAGCAGTTCTTC. It specifies CASSSQGYNEQFF.

The chain employs TRBV29-1 and TRBJ2-3; TRBD2 is a possible D gene (7 bases). The V and J ends lost 4 bases and 1 base respectively, with 18 bases between them. The germline V gene has CDR1 SQVTM and CDR2 ANQGSEA. The CDR3 extends over 16 amino acids. Written as DNA, the CDR3 is TGCAGCGTTGTGGGGGGGCAGCCAGTGGGCACAGATACGCAGTATTTT. It specifies CSVVGGQPVGTDTQYF.

This rearrangement joins TRBV19 to TRBJ1-5, with TRBD1 identical over 7 bases. This CDR3 is 14 amino acids long. Per the germline V gene, CDR1 is LNHDA and CDR2 is SQIVND (reference sequence). V shed 6 bases, J shed 5 bases, and the junction held 7 bases outside the gene matches. CDR3 coding DNA: TGTGCCAGTAGGAGGGGGACAGCAGATCAGCCCCAGCATTTT. Amino acids: CASRRGTADQPQHF.

The rearrangement links TRBV15 to TRBJ1-5; D perhaps matches TRBD1 (5 bases). The V and J ends lost 3 bases and 4 bases respectively, with 10 bases between them. Germline V gene sequence: CDR1 LNHNV, CDR2 YYDKDF (reference sequence). The CDR3 length is 14 residues. The CDR3 nucleotides read TGTGCCACCAGCAGCCTACAGGAGAATCAGCCCCAGCATTTT. It specifies CATSSLQENQPQHF.

The chain joins TRBV2 to TRBJ2-7; D perhaps matches TRBD1 (5 bases). Germline CDR1 and CDR2: SNHLY and FYNNEI. The CDR3 totals 16 residues. Trimming took off 6 bases at V and 4 bases at J, with 22 bases between the two ends. CDR3 nucleotide sequence: TGTGCCAGCAGCTACAACCGACAGCCCCCTGGTTACGAGCAGTACTTC. As protein: CASSYNRQPPGYEQYF.

The V gene is TRBV5-1, the J gene TRBJ2-5; 10 nucleotides agree with TRBD2. Germline V gives CDR1 SGHRS, CDR2 YFSETQ. J gave up 1 base and V 0 bases, and 12 bases lay outside the gene matches. The CDR3 totals 19 residues. In nucleotides, the CDR3 is TGCGCCAGCAGCTTGGTTCGAGGGCTAGCGGGGGACCTCCAAGAGACCCAGTACTTC. Translated: CASSLVRGLAGDLQETQYF.

The gene calls are TRBV5-4 and TRBJ2-3; D gene ambiguous. Germline CDR1 is SGHNT and CDR2 is YYREEE (reference sequence). The CDR3 totals 15 residues. The ends were cut back, 0 bases at V and 2 bases at J, with 10 bases in the middle. CDR3 sequence: CASSLATGTTDTQYF. CDR3 in DNA: TGTGCCAGCAGCTTGGCAACTGGTACCACAGATACGCAGTATTTT.

V and J are TRBV19 and TRBJ2-3; 7 bases fit TRBD2. J was trimmed by 9 bases and V by 5 bases; bases with no gene match: 17. The CDR3 extends over 16 amino acids. CDR1 and CDR2 from the germline V gene are LNHDA and SQIVND (reference sequence). CDR3 sequence (DNA): TGTGCCAGTAGTCCCCCCCGGGGAGGGAGCCTTAAAACGCAGTATTTT. It specifies CASSPPRGGSLKTQYF.

The chain is built from TRBV19 and TRBJ2-7; 9 positions agree with TRBD2. The CDR3 extends over 14 amino acids. Trimming at V came to 5 bases and at J to 4 bases, leaving 6 bases not matched to a gene. Germline values: CDR1 LNHDA, CDR2 SQIVND (reference sequence). The chain's CDR3 is CASSPLAGQYEQYF. As DNA, the CDR3 is TGTGCCAGTAGTCCCCTAGCGGGACAGTACGAGCAGTACTTC.

The gene calls are TRBV6-5 and TRBJ2-1, with 9 nucleotides matching TRBD1. Germline assignment: CDR1 MNHEY and CDR2 SVGAGI. The CDR3 spans 15 residues. The V gene end was trimmed by 8 bases and the J gene end by 0 bases; junction bases not matched to a gene: 5. DNA for the CDR3: TGTGCCAGCCGCGTGGGACAGGGCTCCTACAATGAGCAGTTCTTC. Protein sequence: CASRVGQGSYNEQFF.

In its sample, this clone was seen a few times. This chain connects TRBV2 to TRBJ2-7; D remains unclear. V dropped 6 bases and J dropped 5 bases, with 8 bases sitting between them. Germline CDR1 reads SNHLY; CDR2 reads FYNNEI. CDR3 length: 11 amino acids. The CDR3 nucleotides read TGTGCCAGCAGCAGGTCGGACGAGCAGTACTTC. This gives the protein CASSRSDEQYF.

J is TRBJ2-3 and V is TRBV14; TRBD2 matches 9 bases. This CDR3 has 14 residues. Germline V gene data show CDR1 as SGHDN and CDR2 as FVKESK. V lost 4 bases and J lost 6; bases outside the gene matches: 5. The CDR3: CASSPGTSSDTQYF. CDR3 DNA sequence: TGTGCCAGCAGCCCAGGGACTAGCTCTGATACGCAGTATTTT.

This clone was seen only once. The chain joins TRBV11-3 to TRBJ2-1, with 13 positions matching TRBD2. V gave up 3 bases and J gave up 5 bases; unmatched junction bases: 1. The V gene's germline CDR1 is SGHNT and CDR2 YENEEA. The CDR3 length is 15 residues. CDR3 in amino acids: CASSLGTSGDNEQFF. The CDR3 DNA sequence: TGTGCCAGCAGCTTGGGGACTAGCGGGGACAATGAGCAGTTCTTC.

CDR3 bases: TGTGCCAGTAAAGCGGGCGGTAGGACTGAAGCTTTCTTT. Translation gives CASKAGGRTEAFF. The V gene is TRBV2, the J gene TRBJ1-1; D is unclear. The CDR3 loop spans 13 amino acids. The germline V gene encodes CDR1 SNHLY and CDR2 FYNNEI. V shed 9 bases and J shed 5 bases, with 16 bases lying between them.

The V gene is TRBV12-3 or TRBV12-4, the J gene TRBJ1-1; D is perhaps TRBD1 (5 bases). The CDR3 is 13 amino acids. Trimming cost V 6 bases and J 4 bases, with 12 bases left between them. This CDR3 is CASRSTGFTEAFF. CDR3 bases: TGTGCCAGCAGGTCCACAGGTTTCACTGAAGCTTTCTTT.

Comment on this clone: At one end, the junction sequence differs from germline, possibly due to a read error. This sequence joins TRBV30 and TRBJ2-1; D is perhaps TRBD1 (6 bases). CDR3 length: 13 amino acids. Germline V gene sequence: CDR1 GTSNPN, CDR2 SVGIG (reference sequence). CDR3: CAWTVGLYNEQFF. CDR3 nucleotide sequence: TGCGCCTGGACAGTCGGACTGTACAATGAGCAGTTCTTC.

This clone turned up a few times. The rearrangement joins TRBV4-2 to TRBJ1-1; 7 bases align to TRBD1. CDR3 length: 13 amino acids. Germline V gene sequence: CDR1 LGHNA, CDR2 YNFKEQ. Trimming at V came to 8 bases and at J to 8 bases, leaving 11 bases not matched to a gene. CDR3 DNA sequence: TGTGCCAGCCACAACAGGGGCGCAACCGAAGCTTTCTTT. Translating it yields CASHNRGATEAFF.

V and J are TRBV2 and TRBJ2-7; 8 bases match TRBD1. V shed 5 bases, J shed 2 bases, and the junction held 2 bases outside the gene matches. The CDR3 contains 13 residues. The germline V gene encodes CDR1 SNHLY and CDR2 FYNNEI. The CDR3 sequence: CASSRGQAYEQYF. The CDR3 nucleotides are TGTGCCAGCAGTCGGGGACAGGCCTACGAGCAGTACTTC.

The chain uses TRBV19 and TRBJ2-7; 14 nucleotides align to TRBD2. The J segment lost 4 bases and the V segment lost 7 bases, leaving 6 bases of the junction unmatched. Germline V lookup: CDR1 LNHDA, CDR2 SQIVND (reference sequence). The CDR3 extends over 15 amino acids. The CDR3 DNA follows: TGTGCCAGTACTGGGACTAGCGGGGGTTTGTACGAGCAGTACTTC. Its translation is CASTGTSGGLYEQYF.

The genes are TRBV2 and TRBJ2-7; D is unclear. There are 12 residues in the CDR3. Trimming stripped 6 bases from V and 2 bases from J, with 8 bases between. CDR1 SNHLY and CDR2 FYNNEI come from the germline V gene. The CDR3 bases are TGTGCCAGCAGCCCAGCGACCTACGAGCAGTACTTC. Residues: CASSPATYEQYF.

CDR3 region: CASSPQGQGASYEQYF. In DNA, the CDR3 is TGTGCCAGCAGCCCTCAAGGACAGGGGGCGTCCTACGAGCAGTACTTC. The chain joins TRBV9 to TRBJ2-7; TRBD1 matches at 11 bases. CDR1 SGDLS and CDR2 YYNGEE come from the germline V gene. After removal of 4 bases from V and 1 base from J, the junction contained 7 bases not matched to a gene. The CDR3 consists of 16 residues.

The chain joins TRBV4-1 to TRBJ1-5; 10 bases line up with TRBD1. The CDR3 has 16 residues. Germline V lookup: CDR1 MGHRA, CDR2 YSYEKL. The V gene end was trimmed by 0 bases and the J gene end by 3 bases; junction bases not matched to a gene: 2. CDR3 protein: CASSQEDRGPNQPQHF. In DNA form, the CDR3 reads TGCGCCAGCAGCCAAGAAGACAGGGGGCCCAATCAGCCCCAGCATTTT.